This TCR beta chain appears in the sequencing data of a study of beta chain features in type 1 diabetes. Study results and caveats: A potential PCR bias toward shorter templates would be equal in patient and control samples. VDJ junctions from patients with type 1 diabetes contained fewer insertions and more deletions.

This clone was found a few times. Its antigen is not known. Reverse transcribing all isolated RNA meant expressed TCRB transcripts were sequenced. Generated by immunoSEQ multiplex PCR, the TCRdb table keeps only in-frame clones and is missing some. The sample holds hundreds of thousands of clones, over 9.5% seen once. The TCR comes from a man younger than 35 in good health. The source material was naive CD4+ T cells from blood.

CDR3 sequence (DNA): TGTGCCTGGACTACGGGAACTAACTATGGCTACACCTTC. Residues: CAWTTGTNYGYTF. This sequence joins TRBV30 and TRBJ1-2; D is unresolved. This CDR3 has 13 residues. CDR1 and CDR2 from the germline V gene are GTSNPN and SVGIG (reference sequence). Trimming cost V 4 bases and J 0 bases, with 9 bases left between them.